This T cell receptor beta chain was observed in a study of CD8 T cells in ankylosing spondylitis. General study results and limits: Disease-linked clones reportedly showed significant enrichment in matched ankylosing spondylitis synovial fluid.

This clonotype has a count of ten or more. Its antigen is not known. Each CDR3 protein gets one entry after TCRdb re-called the 5' RACE reads with MiXCR. The top ten clones hold around 4.1% of a sample with about 42,000 distinct CDR3 sequences, around 3.8% of them seen once. Germline CDR1 reads SGDLS; CDR2 reads YYNGEE. This CDR3 has 14 amino acids. The V segment lost 3 bases and the J segment 6 bases; nucleotides outside the gene matches: 7. This TCR was sampled from a female donor with ankylosing spondylitis or in good health (not recorded which). The material sequenced was blood, either unsorted or a sorted T cell fraction (not recorded which). The chain couples TRBV9 to TRBJ1-2, with 8 nucleotides matching TRBD1. CDR3 DNA: TGTGCCAGCAGCGACGACAGGGGTTTGAATGGCTACACCTTC. Translating gives CASSDDRGLNGYTF. Combining the CDR3 with reference TRBV9 and TRBJ1-2 gives the whole variable domain DSGVTQTPKHLITATGQRVTLRCSPRSGDLSVYWYQQSLDQGLQFLIQYYNGEERAKGNILERFSAQQFPDLHSELNLSSLELGDSALYFCASSDDRGLNGYTFGSGTRLTVV.